Below, one T cell receptor (beta chain) is given with its context. Its matching antigen is unknown. TCRdb keeps only in-frame clones here, not all; method: immunoSEQ multiplex PCR. The data hold 250,000 to 300,000 clones, with 85% to 95% observed a single time. This sample stems from a study of T cell responses to AZD1222 COVID-19 vaccine. Study conclusions and caveats: In a largely white British group with more females than males, clonal diversity was possibly underestimated.

The source was peripheral blood, collected 28 days after the second AZD1222 dose. This receptor was identified in an adult who received the AZD1222 COVID-19 vaccine.

CDR3 nucleotides: TGTGCCAGTAGGCTAGACAGGACTCAGCCCCAGCATTTT. The encoded protein is CASRLDRTQPQHF. The chain recombines TRBV19 with TRBJ1-5; D perhaps matches TRBD1 (6 bases). Trimming pared 6 bases from V and 6 bases from J, leaving 12 bases between. CDR3 length equals 13 residues. The germline V gene encodes CDR1 LNHDA and CDR2 SQIVND (reference sequence).